These 8 T cell receptor beta chains share one sample of origin, sequenced in a study of shared clonotypes between healthy human individuals (dated by TCRdb to 2018 to 2021). Library preparation employed the immunoSEQ multiplex PCR assay. TCRdb limited this immuneACCESS table to in-frame rearrangements with V and J called. A share of clones is missing; checked studies link under half to unresolved V genes, and the rest is unexplained. This sample gives roughly 380,000 clones in total; roughly 96% of them show up just once. The top ten constitute around 0.32% of the sample. Input material: memory CD8+ T cells sorted from blood. This specimen's cell subset or site label, interpreted: CD45RO+ cells pooled with CCR7-negative TemRA cells. These receptors were obtained from a man aged 30 to 39 in good health.

The chain carries TRBV6-1 and TRBJ2-7, with 8 bases matching TRBD1. The CDR3 sequence is 13 residues long. The V gene end was trimmed by 8 bases and the J gene end by 1 base; junction bases not matched to a gene: 4. Germline CDR1 is MNHNS and CDR2 is SASEGT. This CDR3 is CASRQGASYEQYF. CDR3 DNA: TGTGCCAGCCGTCAGGGGGCGTCCTACGAGCAGTACTTC.

The J gene is TRBJ2-3, the V gene TRBV19, with D perhaps TRBD2 (5 bases). CDR1 is LNHDA, CDR2 SQIVND, per germline (reference sequence). V lost 7 bases and J lost 2, with 10 bases in between. This CDR3 spans 13 amino acids. CDR3 nucleotides: TGTGCCAGTATGGAGCGGTCCACAGATACGCAGTATTTT. It specifies CASMERSTDTQYF.

The CDR3 coding sequence is TGTGCCAGCAGTGAGGACAGGGGGCGGTACGAGCAGTACTTC. Translated, it gives CASSEDRGRYEQYF. The chain carries TRBV2 and TRBJ2-7; 11 bases are a match to TRBD1. Trimming took 3 bases from V and 4 from J; bases not matched to a gene: 2. Germline V gene sequence: CDR1 SNHLY, CDR2 FYNNEI. This CDR3 contains 14 residues. The entire variable domain, with the rest obtained from reference TRBV2 and TRBJ2-7, is as follows: EPEVTQTPSHQVTQMGQEVILRCVPISNHLYFYWYRQILGQKVEFLVSFYNNEISEKSEIFDDQFSVERPDGSNFTLKIRSTKLEDSAMYFCASSEDRGRYEQYFGPGTRLTVT.

The J gene is TRBJ2-3, the V gene TRBV10-1, with 12 bases aligning to TRBD1. CDR1 is WNHNN, CDR2 SYGVQD, per germline (reference sequence). V was pared by 5 bases and J by 4 bases, with 19 bases of the junction left unmatched. There are 20 residues in the CDR3. The CDR3 region has the DNA TGCGCCAGCAGTAGAGGGGACAGGGGGCGCCCACCGGGTTGGGCAGATACGCAGTATTTT. This translates into CASSRGDRGRPPGWADTQYF.

The table lists this clone with a count of one. The CDR3 sequence is CASSHQGDNEQFF. As DNA, the CDR3 is TGTGCCAGCAGCCATCAGGGAGACAATGAGCAGTTCTTC. This sequence joins TRBV5-4 and TRBJ2-1; D is possibly TRBD1 or TRBD2 (5 bases each). CDR3 size: 13 residues. The V end was cut by 4 bases, the J end by 5 bases, with 10 bases between. Germline V gives CDR1 SGHNT, CDR2 YYREEE (reference sequence).

The chain recombines TRBV30 with TRBJ1-4, with D perhaps matching TRBD1 (5 bases). V lost 4 bases to trimming and J lost 5 bases, with 11 bases between them. CDR3 length: 13 residues. The V gene's germline CDR1 is GTSNPN and CDR2 SVGIG (reference sequence). CDR3 DNA sequence: TGTGCCTGGAACGACAGCCCGAATGAAAAACTGTTTTTT. Protein product: CAWNDSPNEKLFF.

The chain couples TRBV5-1 to TRBJ1-2, with 9 bases identical to TRBD1. The CDR3 consists of 15 residues. In germline, CDR1 is SGHRS, CDR2 YFSETQ. The V and J ends lost 1 base and 2 bases, in that order; junction bases with no gene match: 3. The CDR3 sequence is CASSLKGQGNYGYTF. DNA of the CDR3: TGCGCCAGCAGCTTGAAAGGACAGGGGAACTATGGCTACACCTTC.

The chain carries TRBV30 and TRBJ2-3; D not resolved. V was pared by 0 bases and J by 2 bases, with 9 bases between. Germline lookup yields CDR1 GTSNPN and CDR2 SVGIG (reference sequence). The CDR3 length is 14 residues. CDR3 DNA: TGTGCCTGGAGTGTTGGCTTCTTCACAGATACGCAGTATTTT. It translates to CAWSVGFFTDTQYF. Full variable domain (rest looked up from reference TRBV30 and TRBJ2-3): SQTIHQWPATLVQPVGSPLSLECTVEGTSNPNLYWYRQAAGRGLQLLFYSVGIGQISSEVPQNLSASRPQDRQFILSSKKLLLSDSGFYLCAWSVGFFTDTQYFGPGTRLTVL.